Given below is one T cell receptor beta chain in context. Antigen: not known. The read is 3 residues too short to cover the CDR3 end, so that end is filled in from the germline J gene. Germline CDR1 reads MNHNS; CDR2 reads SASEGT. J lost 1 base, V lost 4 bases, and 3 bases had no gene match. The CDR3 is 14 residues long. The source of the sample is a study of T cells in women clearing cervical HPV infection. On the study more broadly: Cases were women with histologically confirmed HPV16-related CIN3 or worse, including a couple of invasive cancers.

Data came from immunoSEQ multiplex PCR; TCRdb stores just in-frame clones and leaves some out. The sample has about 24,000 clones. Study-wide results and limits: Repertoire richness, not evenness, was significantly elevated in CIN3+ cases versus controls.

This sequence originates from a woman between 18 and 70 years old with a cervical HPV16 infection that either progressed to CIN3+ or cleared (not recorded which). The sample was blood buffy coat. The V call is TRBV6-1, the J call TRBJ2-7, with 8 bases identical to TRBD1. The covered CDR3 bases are TGTGCCAGCAGTGGGCAGGGGGCTTCCTACGAG. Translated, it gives CASSGQGASYE. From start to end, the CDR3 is CASSGQGASYEQYF.